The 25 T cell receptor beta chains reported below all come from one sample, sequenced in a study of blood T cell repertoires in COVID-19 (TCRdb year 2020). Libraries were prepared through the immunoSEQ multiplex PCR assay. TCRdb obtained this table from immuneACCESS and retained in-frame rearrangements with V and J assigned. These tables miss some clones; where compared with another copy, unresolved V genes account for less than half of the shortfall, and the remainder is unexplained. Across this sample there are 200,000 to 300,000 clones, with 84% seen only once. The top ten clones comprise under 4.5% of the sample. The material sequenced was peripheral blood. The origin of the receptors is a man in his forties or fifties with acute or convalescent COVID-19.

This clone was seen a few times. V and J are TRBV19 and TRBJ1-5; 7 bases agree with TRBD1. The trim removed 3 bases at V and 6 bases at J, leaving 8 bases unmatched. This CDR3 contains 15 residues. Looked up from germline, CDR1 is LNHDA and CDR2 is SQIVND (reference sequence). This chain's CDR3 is CASSMEGAGSQPQHF. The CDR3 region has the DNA TGTGCCAGTAGTATGGAGGGGGCTGGAAGTCAGCCCCAGCATTTT.

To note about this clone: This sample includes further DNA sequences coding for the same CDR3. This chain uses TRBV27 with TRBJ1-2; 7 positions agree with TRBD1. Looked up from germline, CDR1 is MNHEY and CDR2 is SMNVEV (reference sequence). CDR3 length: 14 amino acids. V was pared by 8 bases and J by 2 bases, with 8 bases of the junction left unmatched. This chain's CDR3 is CASRPTGLNYGYTF. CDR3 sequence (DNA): TGTGCCAGCCGTCCGACAGGGCTCAACTATGGCTACACCTTC.

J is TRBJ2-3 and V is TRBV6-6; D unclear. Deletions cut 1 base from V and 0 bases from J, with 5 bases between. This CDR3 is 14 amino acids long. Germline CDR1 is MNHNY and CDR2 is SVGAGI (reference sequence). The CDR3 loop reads CASSYYSSTDTQYF. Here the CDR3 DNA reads TGTGCCAGCAGTTACTATAGTAGCACAGATACGCAGTATTTT.

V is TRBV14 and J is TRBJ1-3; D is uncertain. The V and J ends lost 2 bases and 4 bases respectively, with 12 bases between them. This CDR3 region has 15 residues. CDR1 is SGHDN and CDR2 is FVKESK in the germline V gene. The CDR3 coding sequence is TGTGCCAGCAGCCAATTCATTCCGGAGGGAAACACCATATATTTT. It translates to CASSQFIPEGNTIYF.

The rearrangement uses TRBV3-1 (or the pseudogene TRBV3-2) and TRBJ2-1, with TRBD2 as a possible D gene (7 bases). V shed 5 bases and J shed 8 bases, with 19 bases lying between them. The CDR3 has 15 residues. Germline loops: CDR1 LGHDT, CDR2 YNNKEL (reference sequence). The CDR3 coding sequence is TGTGCCAGCAGCGGGTTGGGAGGGGGTTTCGATGAGCAGTTCTTC. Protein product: CASSGLGGGFDEQFF.

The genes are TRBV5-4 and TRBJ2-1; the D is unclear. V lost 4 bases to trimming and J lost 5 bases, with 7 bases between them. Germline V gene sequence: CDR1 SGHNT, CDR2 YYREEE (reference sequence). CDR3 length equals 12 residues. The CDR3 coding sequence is TGTGCCAGCAGCCTACAGAACAATGAGCAGTTCTTC. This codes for CASSLQNNEQFF.

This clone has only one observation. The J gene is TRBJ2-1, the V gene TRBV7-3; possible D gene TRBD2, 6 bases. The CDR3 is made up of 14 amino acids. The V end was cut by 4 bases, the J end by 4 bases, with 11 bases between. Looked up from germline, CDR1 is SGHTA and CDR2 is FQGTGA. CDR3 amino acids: CASSSTGTYNEQFF. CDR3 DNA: TGTGCCAGCAGCTCAACGGGGACTTACAATGAGCAGTTCTTC.

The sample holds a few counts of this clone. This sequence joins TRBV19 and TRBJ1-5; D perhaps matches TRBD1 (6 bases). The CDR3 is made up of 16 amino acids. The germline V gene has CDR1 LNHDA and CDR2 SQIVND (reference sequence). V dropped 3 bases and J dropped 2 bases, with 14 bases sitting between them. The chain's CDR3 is CASSISAGGGNQPQHF. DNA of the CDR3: TGTGCCAGTAGTATTTCAGCTGGGGGCGGCAATCAGCCCCAGCATTTT.

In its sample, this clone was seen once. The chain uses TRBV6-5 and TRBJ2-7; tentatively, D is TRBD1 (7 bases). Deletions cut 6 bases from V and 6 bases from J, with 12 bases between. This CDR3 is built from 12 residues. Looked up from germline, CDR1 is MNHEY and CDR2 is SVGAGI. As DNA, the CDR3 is TGTGCCAGCAGCCGACAGGGACTCGAGCAGTACTTC. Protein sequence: CASSRQGLEQYF.

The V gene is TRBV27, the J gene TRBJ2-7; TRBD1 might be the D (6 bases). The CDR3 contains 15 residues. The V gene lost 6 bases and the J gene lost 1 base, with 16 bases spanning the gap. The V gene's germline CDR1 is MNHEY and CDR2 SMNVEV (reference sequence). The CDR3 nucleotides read TGTGCCAGCAGGCTTAAAGGGACACTATCCTACGAGCAGTACTTC. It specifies CASRLKGTLSYEQYF.

The CDR3: CSVDAATGELFF. The CDR3 DNA reads as TGCAGCGTTGACGCGGCCACCGGGGAGCTGTTTTTT. This rearrangement joins TRBV29-1 to TRBJ2-2; D unclear. Germline lookup yields CDR1 SQVTM and CDR2 ANQGSEA. V was trimmed by 3 bases and J by 4 bases, leaving 6 bases between them. The CDR3 covers 12 residues.

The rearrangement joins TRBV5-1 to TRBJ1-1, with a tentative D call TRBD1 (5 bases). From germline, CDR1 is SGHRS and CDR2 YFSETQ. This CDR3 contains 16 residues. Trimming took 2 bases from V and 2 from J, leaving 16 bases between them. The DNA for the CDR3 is TGCGCCAGCAGCTTTTATCAGGGTGAAGGTAACACTGAAGCTTTCTTT. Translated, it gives CASSFYQGEGNTEAFF.

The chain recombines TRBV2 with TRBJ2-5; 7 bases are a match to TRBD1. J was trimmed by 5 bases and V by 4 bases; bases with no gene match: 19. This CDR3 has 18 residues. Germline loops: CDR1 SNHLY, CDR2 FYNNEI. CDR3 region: CASSASLDGTAEWETQYF. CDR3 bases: TGTGCCAGCAGTGCCTCTCTTGACGGGACAGCTGAGTGGGAGACCCAGTACTTC. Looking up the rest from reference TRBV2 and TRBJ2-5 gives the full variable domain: EPEVTQTPSHQVTQMGQEVILRCVPISNHLYFYWYRQILGQKVEFLVSFYNNEISEKSEIFDDQFSVERPDGSNFTLKIRSTKLEDSAMYFCASSASLDGTAEWETQYFGPGTRLLVL.

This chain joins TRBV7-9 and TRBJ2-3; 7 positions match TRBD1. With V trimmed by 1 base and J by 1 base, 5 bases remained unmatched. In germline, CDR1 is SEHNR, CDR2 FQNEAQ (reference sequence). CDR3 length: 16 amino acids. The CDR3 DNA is TGTGCCAGCAGCTTAGGACAGGGTTACGGCACAGATACGCAGTATTTT. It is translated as CASSLGQGYGTDTQYF.

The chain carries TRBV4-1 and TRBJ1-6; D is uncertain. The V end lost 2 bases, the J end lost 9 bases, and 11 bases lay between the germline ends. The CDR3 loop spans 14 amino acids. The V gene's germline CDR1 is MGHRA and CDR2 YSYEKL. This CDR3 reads CASSQKTEGSPLHF. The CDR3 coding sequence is TGCGCCAGCAGCCAAAAGACGGAGGGTTCACCCCTCCACTTT.

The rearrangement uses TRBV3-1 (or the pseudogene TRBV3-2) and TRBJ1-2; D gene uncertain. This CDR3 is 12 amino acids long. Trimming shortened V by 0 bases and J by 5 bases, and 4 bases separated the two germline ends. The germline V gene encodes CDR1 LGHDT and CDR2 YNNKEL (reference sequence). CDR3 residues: CASSQDRYGYTF. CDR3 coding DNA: TGTGCCAGCAGCCAAGACAGGTATGGCTACACCTTC.

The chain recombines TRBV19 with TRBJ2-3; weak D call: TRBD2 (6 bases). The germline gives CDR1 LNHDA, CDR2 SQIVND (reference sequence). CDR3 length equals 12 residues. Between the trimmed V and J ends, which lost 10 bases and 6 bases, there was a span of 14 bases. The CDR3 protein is CATQTGGDTQYF. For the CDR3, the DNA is TGTGCCACCCAAACTGGGGGGGATACGCAGTATTTT.

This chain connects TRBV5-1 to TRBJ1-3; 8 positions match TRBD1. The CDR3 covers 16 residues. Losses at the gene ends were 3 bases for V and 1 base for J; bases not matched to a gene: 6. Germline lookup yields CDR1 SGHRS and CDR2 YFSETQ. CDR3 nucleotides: TGCGCCAGCAGCTCCCGGACAGGGAGTTCTGGAAACACCATATATTTT. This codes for CASSSRTGSSGNTIYF.

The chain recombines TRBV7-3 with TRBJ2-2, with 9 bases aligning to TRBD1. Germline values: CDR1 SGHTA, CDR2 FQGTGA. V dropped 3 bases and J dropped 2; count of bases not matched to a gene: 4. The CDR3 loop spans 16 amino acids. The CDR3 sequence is CASSLTGQGNTGELFF. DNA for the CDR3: TGTGCCAGCAGCTTGACGGGACAGGGAAACACCGGGGAGCTGTTTTTT.

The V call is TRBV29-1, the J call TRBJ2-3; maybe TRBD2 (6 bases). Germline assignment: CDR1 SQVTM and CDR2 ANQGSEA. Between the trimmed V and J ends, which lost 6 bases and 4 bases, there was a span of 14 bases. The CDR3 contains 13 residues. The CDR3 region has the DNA TGCAGCGTGACCCTAGCGAAGTCAGATACGCAGTATTTT. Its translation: CSVTLAKSDTQYF.

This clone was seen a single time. The CDR3 nucleotides read TGTGCCAGCAGTTTATTCCATGTCTATGGCTACACCTTC. As protein: CASSLFHVYGYTF. This chain joins TRBV28 and TRBJ1-2; D is unclear. V was trimmed by 1 base and J by 4 bases, leaving 7 bases between them. This CDR3 has 13 residues. Germline CDR1 and CDR2: MDHEN and SYDVKM.

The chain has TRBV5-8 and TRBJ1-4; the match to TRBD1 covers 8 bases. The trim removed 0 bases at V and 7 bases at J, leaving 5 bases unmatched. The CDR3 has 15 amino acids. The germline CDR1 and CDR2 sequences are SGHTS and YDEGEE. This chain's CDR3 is CASSLGTGSGEKLFF. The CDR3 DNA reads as TGTGCCAGCAGCTTGGGGACAGGGTCGGGTGAAAAACTGTTTTTT.

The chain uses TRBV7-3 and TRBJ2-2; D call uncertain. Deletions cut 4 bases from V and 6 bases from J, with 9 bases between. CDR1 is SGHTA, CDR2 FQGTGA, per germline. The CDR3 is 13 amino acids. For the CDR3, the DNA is TGTGCCAGCAGCTCTACGTTGTCCGGGGAGCTGTTTTTT. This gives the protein CASSSTLSGELFF. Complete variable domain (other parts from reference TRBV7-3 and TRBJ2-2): GAGVSQTPSNKVTEKGKYVELRCDPISGHTALYWYRQSLGQGPEFLIYFQGTGAADDSGLPNDRFFAVRPEGSVSTLKIQRTERGDSAVYLCASSSTLSGELFFGEGSRLTVL.

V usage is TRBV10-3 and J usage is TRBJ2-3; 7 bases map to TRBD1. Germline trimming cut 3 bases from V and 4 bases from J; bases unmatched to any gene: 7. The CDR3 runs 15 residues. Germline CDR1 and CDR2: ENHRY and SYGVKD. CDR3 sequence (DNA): TGTGCCATCAGTGAACGGAAAACAGGGGCAGATACGCAGTATTTT. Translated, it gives CAISERKTGADTQYF.

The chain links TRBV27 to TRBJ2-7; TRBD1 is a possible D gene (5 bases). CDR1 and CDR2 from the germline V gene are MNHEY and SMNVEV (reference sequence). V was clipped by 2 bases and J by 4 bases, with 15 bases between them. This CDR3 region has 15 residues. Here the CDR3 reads CASSLKGKNPYEQYF. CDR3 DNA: TGTGCCAGCAGTTTAAAGGGGAAAAATCCGTACGAGCAGTACTTC.